The sequence of this TCR beta chain was determined in a study of radiotherapy plus CTLA-4 blockade in lung cancer. V was shortened by 4 bases and J by 8 bases, with 11 bases between the two germline ends. This CDR3 spans 12 amino acids. CDR1 MNHEY and CDR2 SVGAGI come from the germline V gene. Sequencing used immunoSEQ multiplex PCR; TCRdb keeps in-frame clones, though not all of them. Of tens of thousands of clones in the sample, more than 70% were seen once. Specimen: peripheral blood, collected from a patient treated with radiotherapy plus ipilimumab. The chain carries TRBV6-5 and TRBJ1-2, with D perhaps matching TRBD1 (5 bases). This clonotype was sampled from a human donor with non-small cell lung cancer that progressed on radiotherapy plus ipilimumab. CDR3 DNA: TGTGCCAGCAGTTCAATCGGGGGAGGCTACACCTTC. It yields the protein CASSSIGGGYTF.